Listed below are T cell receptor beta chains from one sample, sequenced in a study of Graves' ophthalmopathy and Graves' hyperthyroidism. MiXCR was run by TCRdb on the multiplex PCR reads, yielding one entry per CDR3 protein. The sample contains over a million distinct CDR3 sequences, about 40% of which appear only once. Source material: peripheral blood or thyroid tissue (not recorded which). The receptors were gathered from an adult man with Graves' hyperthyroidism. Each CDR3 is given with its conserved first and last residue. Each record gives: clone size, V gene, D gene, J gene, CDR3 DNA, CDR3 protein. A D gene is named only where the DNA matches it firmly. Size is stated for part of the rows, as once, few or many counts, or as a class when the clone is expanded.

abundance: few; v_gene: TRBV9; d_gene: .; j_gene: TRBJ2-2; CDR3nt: TGTGCCAGCAGCGTACGGGGTACGGTGAACACCGGGGAGCTGTTTTTT; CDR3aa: CASSVRGTVNTGELFF
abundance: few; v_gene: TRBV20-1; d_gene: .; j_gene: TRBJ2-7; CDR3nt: TGCAGTGCTAGAGTTGGCGGGAACGACGAGCAGTACTTC; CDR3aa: CSARVGGNDEQYF
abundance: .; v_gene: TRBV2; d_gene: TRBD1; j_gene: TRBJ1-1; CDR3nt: TGTGCCAGCACGGGACAGATGAACACTAAAGCTTTCTTT; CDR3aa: CASTGQMNTKAFF
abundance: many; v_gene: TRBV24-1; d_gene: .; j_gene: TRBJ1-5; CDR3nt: TGTGCCACCGGACACCCAAATCAGCCCCAGCATTTT; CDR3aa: CATGHPNQPQHF
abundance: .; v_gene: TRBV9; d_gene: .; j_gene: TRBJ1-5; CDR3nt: TGTGCCAGCAGCTCTGGATGGAGCTCCTACGAGGGGAATCAGCCCCAGCATTTT; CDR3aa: CASSSGWSSYEGNQPQHF
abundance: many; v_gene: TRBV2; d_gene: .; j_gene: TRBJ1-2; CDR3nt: TGTGCCAGCAGTGAAGTCCAGGTCCTCTATGGCTACACCTTC; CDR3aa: CASSEVQVLYGYTF
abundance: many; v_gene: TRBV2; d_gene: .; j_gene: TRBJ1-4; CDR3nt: TGTGCCAGCACTGGACCAGGGGCCTCAGAAAAACTGTTTTTT; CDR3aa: CASTGPGASEKLFF
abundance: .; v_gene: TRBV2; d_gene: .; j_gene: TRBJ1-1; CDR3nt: TGTGCCAGCAGTGAAGCTCCGGCCAGGAAAGCTTTCTTT; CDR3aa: CASSEAPARKAFF
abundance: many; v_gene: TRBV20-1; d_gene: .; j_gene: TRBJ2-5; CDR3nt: TGCAGTGCTGATGGGGTTGAGGGATGGTGGGAGACCCAGTACTTC; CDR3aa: CSADGVEGWWETQYF
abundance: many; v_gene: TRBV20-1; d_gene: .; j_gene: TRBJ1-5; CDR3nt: TGCAGTGCTAGAGTCGAACCCCCACATGGGCCCCAGCATTTT; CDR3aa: CSARVEPPHGPQHF
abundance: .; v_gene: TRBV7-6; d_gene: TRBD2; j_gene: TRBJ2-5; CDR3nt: TGTGCCAGCAGCGCCGGACTAGCGGGAGAAGCCTTCCAAGAGACCCAGTACTTC; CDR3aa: CASSAGLAGEAFQETQYF
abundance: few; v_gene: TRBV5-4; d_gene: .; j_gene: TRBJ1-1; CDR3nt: TGTGCCAGCAGCTTGGTGGCTGCGGGCACTGAAGCTTTCTTT; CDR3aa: CASSLVAAGTEAFF
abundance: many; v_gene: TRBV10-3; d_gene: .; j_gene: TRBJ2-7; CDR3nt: TGTGCCATCAGTGAGTGGTTGTACGAGCAGTACTTC; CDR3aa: CAISEWLYEQYF
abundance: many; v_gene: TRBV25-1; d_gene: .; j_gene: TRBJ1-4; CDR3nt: TGTGCCAGCAGTGAATTGGAGCAGGGCGGTGAAAAACTGTTTTTT; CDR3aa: CASSELEQGGEKLFF
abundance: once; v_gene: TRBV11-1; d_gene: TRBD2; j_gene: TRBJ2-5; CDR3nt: TGTGCCAGCAGCTCCCTAGTAGGGACTAGCGGGAGAGGGACCCAGTACTTC; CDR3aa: CASSSLVGTSGRGTQYF
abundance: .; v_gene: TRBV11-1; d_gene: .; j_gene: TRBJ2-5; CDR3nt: TGTGCCAGCACCGTGGACCCAGAAGAGACCCAGTACTTC; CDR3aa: CASTVDPEETQYF
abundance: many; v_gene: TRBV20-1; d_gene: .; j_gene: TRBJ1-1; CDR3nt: TGCAGTGCCAACCCGGAGTTGTCTGAAGCTTTCTTT; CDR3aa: CSANPELSEAFF
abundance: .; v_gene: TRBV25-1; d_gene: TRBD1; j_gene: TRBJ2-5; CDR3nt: TGTGCCAGCAGTGATACAGGGGGCGCGGGGGAGACCCAGTACTTC; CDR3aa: CASSDTGGAGETQYF
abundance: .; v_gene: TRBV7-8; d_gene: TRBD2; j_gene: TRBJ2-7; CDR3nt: TGTGCCAGCAGTTCGGGAGGTTCAACCTACGAGCAGTACTTC; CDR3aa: CASSSGGSTYEQYF
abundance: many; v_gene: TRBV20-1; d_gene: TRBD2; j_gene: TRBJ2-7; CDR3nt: TGCAGTGCTAGTCCCTTGACTAGCGGAGTCTACGAGCAGTACTTC; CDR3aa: CSASPLTSGVYEQYF
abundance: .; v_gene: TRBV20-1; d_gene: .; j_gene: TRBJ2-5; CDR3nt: TGCAGTGCTAGATGGGGGGCAGGGGCCCAGTACTTC; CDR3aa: CSARWGAGAQYF
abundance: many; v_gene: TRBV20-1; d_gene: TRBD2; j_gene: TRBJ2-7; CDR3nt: TGCAGTGCTAGTACGCTAGCGGATATAAACTACGAGCAGTACTTC; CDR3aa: CSASTLADINYEQYF
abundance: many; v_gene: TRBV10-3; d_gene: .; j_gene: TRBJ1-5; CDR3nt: TGTGCCATCAGACAGACAGAAAATCAGCCCCAGCATTTT; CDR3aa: CAIRQTENQPQHF
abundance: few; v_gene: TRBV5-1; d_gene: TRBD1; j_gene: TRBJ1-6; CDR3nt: TGCGCCAGCAGCTTGGAGACAGGGCGGTATTCACCCCTCCACTTT; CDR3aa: CASSLETGRYSPLHF
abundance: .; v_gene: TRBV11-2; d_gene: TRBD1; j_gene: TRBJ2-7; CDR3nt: TGTGCCAGCAGCCCCCGGTGGCAGGGGGCCGAGCAGTACTTC; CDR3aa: CASSPRWQGAEQYF
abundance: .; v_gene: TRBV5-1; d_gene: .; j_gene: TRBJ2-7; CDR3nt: TGCGCCAGCAGCTTGAGTAGCCTAAACTACGAGCAGTACTTC; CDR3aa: CASSLSSLNYEQYF
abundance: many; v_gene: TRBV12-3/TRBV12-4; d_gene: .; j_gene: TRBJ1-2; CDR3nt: TGTGCCAGCAGTTATGCCGAGGCGGGACGAGGTGGCTACACCTTC; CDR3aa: CASSYAEAGRGGYTF
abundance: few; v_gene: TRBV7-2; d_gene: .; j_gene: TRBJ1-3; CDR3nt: TGTGCCAGCAGCTTAGTCGTCACAGGGAACTCTGGAAACACCATATATTTT; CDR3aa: CASSLVVTGNSGNTIYF
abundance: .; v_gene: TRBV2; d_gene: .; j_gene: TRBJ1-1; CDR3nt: TGTGCCAGCGGCCCTGGGGCCACTGAAGCTTTCTTT; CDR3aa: CASGPGATEAFF
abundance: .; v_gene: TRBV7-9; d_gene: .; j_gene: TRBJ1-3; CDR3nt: TGTGCCAGCAGCTTAGCAGGAACAGACTATGGCTACACCATATATTTT; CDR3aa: CASSLAGTDYGYTIYF
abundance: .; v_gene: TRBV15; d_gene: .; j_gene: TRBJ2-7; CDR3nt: TGTGCCACCAGCAGAGTTGGGGTGGCCTACGAGCAGTACTTC; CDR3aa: CATSRVGVAYEQYF